This T cell receptor (beta chain) was found in a study of pediatric ulcerative colitis. Comment on this clone: The target antigen is unknown.

Only in-frame clones appear in the TCRdb table, and some are missing; sequencing was by immunoSEQ multiplex PCR. Of around 20,000 clones listed, 70% to 85% are singletons. Germline-derived CDR1 and CDR2 are SGDLS and YYNGEE. The junction had 5 bases not matched to a gene; V was cut back by 4 bases and J by 7 bases. This CDR3 has 15 residues. Broader study findings: Compared with controls, ulcerative colitis showed greater blood-rectum clone sharing.

Rectal tissue came from one to two pinch biopsies taken at colonoscopy. The material sequenced was gut tissue. The V and J genes are TRBV9 and TRBJ2-1; 13 bases map to TRBD2. The TCR originated in a boy between 10 and 17 years old with moderate ulcerative colitis. This CDR3 is CASSPGTSGKNEQFF. DNA for the CDR3: TGTGCCAGCAGCCCCGGGACTAGCGGGAAAAATGAGCAGTTCTTC. The full variable domain, completed using reference TRBV9 and TRBJ2-1, is DSGVTQTPKHLITATGQRVTLRCSPRSGDLSVYWYQQSLDQGLQFLIQYYNGEERAKGNILERFSAQQFPDLHSELNLSSLELGDSALYFCASSPGTSGKNEQFFGPGTRLTVL.